This TCR beta chain was recovered during a study of blood T cells in healthy people across ages. Sample-barcoded 5' priming and a J-beta primer mix drove a second PCR of about 6 to 12 cycles. TCRdb passed the 5' RACE reads through MiXCR, listing each CDR3 protein once. The sample has about 1.8 million distinct CDR3 sequences; roughly 52% are singletons. This clonotype was seen only a few times. Each sample provided at least 6 micrograms of extracted total RNA. CDR3 length: 15 residues. Germline CDR1 is LGHDT and CDR2 is YNNKEL (reference sequence). V dropped 3 bases and J dropped 4; count of bases not matched to a gene: 7.

The rearrangement joins TRBV3-1 to TRBJ1-2; TRBD1 aligns across 8 bases. The material sequenced was blood. The TCR originated in a woman aged 40 to 50 in good health. CDR3 coding DNA: TGTGCCAGCAGCCAGGGTCTCACAGGGGGCTATGGCTACACCTTC. Translating it yields CASSQGLTGGYGYTF.